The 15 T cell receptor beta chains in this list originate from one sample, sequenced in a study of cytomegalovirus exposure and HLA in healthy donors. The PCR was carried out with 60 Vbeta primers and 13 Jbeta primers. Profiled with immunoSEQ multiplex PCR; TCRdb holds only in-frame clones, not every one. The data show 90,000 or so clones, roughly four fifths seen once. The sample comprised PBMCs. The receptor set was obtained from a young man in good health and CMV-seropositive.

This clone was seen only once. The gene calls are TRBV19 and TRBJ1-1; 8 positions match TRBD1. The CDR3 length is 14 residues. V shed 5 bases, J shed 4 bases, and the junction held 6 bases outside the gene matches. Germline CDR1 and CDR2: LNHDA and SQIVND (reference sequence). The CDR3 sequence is CASSLDRVVTEAFF. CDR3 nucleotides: TGTGCCAGTAGTTTGGACAGGGTTGTCACTGAAGCTTTCTTT.

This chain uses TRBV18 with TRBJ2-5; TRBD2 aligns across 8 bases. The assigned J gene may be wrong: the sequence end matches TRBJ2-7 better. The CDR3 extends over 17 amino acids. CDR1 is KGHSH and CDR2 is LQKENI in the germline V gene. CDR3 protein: CASSLHGVAGKIYEQYF. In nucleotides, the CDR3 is TGTGCCAGCTCACTACATGGGGTAGCGGGAAAGATCTACGAGCAGTACTTC.

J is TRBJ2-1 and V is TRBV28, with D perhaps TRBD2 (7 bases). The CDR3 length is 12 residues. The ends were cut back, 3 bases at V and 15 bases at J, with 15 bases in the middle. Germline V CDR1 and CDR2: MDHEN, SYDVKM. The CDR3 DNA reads TGTGCCAGCAGTTTCCCGGGGGGCGCGGCGTTCTTC. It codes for CASSFPGGAAFF.

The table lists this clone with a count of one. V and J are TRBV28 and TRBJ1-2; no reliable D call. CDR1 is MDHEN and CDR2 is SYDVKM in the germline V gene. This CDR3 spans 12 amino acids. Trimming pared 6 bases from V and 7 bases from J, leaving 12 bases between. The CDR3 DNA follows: TGTGCCAGCAGACCCTACCAATTTGGCTACACCTTC. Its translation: CASRPYQFGYTF.

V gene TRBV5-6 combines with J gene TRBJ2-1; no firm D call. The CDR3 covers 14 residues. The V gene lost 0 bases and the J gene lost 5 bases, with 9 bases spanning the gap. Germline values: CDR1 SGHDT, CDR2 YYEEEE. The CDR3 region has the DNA TGTGCCAGCAGCTTGGTTCCATTTCACAATGAGCAGTTCTTC. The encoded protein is CASSLVPFHNEQFF.

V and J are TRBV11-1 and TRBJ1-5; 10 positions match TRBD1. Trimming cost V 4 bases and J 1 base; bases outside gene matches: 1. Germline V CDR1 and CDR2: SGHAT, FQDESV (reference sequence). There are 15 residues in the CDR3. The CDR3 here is CASSSGQGSNQPQHF. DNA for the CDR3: TGTGCCAGCAGCTCGGGACAGGGGAGCAATCAGCCCCAGCATTTT. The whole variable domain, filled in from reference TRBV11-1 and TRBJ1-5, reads EAEVAQSPRYKITEKSQAVAFWCDPISGHATLYWYRQILGQGPELLVQFQDESVVDDSQLPKDRFSAERLKGVDSTLKIQPAELGDSAMYLCASSSGQGSNQPQHFGDGTRLSIL.

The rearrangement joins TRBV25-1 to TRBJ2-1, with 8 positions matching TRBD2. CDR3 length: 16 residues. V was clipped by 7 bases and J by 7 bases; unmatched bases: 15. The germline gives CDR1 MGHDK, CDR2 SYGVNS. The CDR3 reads CASTDESGSGRNEQFF. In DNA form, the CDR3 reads TGTGCCAGCACAGACGAAAGCGGGAGCGGTCGGAATGAGCAGTTCTTC.

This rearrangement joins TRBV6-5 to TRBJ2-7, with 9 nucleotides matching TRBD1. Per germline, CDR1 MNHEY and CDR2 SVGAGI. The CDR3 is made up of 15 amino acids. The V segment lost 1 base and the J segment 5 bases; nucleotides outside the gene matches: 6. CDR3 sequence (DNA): TGTGCCAGCAGTTACTTAGGACAGGGGAAGAACGAGCAGTACTTC. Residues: CASSYLGQGKNEQYF.

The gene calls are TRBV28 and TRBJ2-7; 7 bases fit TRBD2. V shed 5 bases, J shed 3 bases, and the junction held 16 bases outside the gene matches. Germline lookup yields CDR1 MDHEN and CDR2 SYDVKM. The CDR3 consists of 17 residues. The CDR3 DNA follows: TGTGCCAGCAGTCAAGGCGGTACTCGCGGGAGTCGCTACGAGCAGTACTTC. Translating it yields CASSQGGTRGSRYEQYF. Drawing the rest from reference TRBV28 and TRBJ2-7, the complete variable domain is DVKVTQSSRYLVKRTGEKVFLECVQDMDHENMFWYRQDPGLGLRLIYFSYDVKMKEKGDIPEGYSVSREKKERFSLILESASTNQTSMYLCASSQGGTRGSRYEQYFGPGTRLTVT.

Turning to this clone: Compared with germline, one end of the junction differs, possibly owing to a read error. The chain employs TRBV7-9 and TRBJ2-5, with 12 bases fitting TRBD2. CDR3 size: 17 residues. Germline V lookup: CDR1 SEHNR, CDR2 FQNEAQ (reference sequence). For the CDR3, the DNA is TGTTCCAGCAGCCGCGGCTCACTAGCGGGAGGCCAAGAGACCCAGTACTTC. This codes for CSSSRGSLAGGQETQYF.

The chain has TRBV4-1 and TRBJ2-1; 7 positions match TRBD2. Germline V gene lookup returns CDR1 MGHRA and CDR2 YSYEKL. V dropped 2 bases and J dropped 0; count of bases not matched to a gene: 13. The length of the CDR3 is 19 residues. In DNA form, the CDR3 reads TGCGCCAGCAGCCAATCCCCGCCCCTAGCGGTCCGCTCCTACAATGAGCAGTTCTTC. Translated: CASSQSPPLAVRSYNEQFF.

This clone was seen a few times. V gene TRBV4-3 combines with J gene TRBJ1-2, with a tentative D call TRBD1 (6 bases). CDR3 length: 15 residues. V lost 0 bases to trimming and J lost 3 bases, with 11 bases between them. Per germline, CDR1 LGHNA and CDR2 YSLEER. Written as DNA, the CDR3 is TGCGCCAGCAGCCAAGAGGAGGACAGCCACTATGGCTACACCTTC. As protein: CASSQEEDSHYGYTF.

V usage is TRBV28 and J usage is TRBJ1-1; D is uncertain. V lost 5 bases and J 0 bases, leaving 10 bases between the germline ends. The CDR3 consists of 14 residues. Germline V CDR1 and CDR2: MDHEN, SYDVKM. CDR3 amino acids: CASSLSFLNTEAFF. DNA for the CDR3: TGTGCCAGCAGTCTGTCTTTTCTGAACACTGAAGCTTTCTTT. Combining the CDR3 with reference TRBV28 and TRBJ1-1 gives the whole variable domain DVKVTQSSRYLVKRTGEKVFLECVQDMDHENMFWYRQDPGLGLRLIYFSYDVKMKEKGDIPEGYSVSREKKERFSLILESASTNQTSMYLCASSLSFLNTEAFFGQGTRLTVV.

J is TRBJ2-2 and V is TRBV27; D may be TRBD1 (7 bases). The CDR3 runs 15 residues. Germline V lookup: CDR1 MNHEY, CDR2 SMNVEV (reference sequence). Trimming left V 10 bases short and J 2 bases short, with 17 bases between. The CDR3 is CATSRQGGNTGELFF. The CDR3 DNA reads TGTGCCACCTCCCGACAGGGAGGAAACACCGGGGAGCTGTTTTTT.

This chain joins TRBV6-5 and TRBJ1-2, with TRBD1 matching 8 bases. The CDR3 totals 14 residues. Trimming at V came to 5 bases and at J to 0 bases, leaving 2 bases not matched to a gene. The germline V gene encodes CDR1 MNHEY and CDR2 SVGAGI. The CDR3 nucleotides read TGTGCCAGCAGTCGGACAGGGCCTAACTATGGCTACACCTTC. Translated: CASSRTGPNYGYTF.